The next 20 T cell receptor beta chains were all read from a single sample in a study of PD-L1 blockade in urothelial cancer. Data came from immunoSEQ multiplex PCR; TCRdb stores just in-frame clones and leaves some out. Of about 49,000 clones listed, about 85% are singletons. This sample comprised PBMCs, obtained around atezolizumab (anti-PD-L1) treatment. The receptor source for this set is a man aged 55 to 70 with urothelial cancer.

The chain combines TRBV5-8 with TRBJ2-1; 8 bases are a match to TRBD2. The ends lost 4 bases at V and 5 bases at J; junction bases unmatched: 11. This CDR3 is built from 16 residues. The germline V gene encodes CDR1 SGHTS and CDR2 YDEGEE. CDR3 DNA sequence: TGTGCCAGCAGCCAAACTCTTAGCGGGGCTAACAATGAGCAGTTCTTC. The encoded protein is CASSQTLSGANNEQFF. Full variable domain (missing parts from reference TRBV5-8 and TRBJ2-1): EAGVTQSPTHLIKTRGQQATLRCSPISGHTSVYWYQQALGLGLQFLLWYDEGEERNRGNFPPRFSGRQFPNYSSELNVNALELEDSALYLCASSQTLSGANNEQFFGPGTRLTVL.

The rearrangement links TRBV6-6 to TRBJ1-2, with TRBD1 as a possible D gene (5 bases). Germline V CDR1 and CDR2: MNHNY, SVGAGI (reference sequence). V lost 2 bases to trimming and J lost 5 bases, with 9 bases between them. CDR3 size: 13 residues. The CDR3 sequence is CASSYLGGYGYTF. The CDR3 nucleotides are TGTGCCAGCAGTTACCTGGGGGGATATGGCTACACCTTC.

DNA of the CDR3: TGTGCCAGCAGCTTAGGGGACAGGGGATACTGGCCCCAGCATTTT. This encodes CASSLGDRGYWPQHF. The genes are TRBV7-8 and TRBJ1-5, with TRBD1 matching 10 bases. From germline, CDR1 is SGHVS and CDR2 FQNEAQ. CDR3 length: 15 residues. J was trimmed by 9 bases and V by 1 base; bases with no gene match: 6.

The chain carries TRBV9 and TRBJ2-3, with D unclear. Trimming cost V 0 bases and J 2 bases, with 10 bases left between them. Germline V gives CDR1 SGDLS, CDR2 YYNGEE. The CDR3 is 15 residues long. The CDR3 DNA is TGTGCCAGCAGCGTAGAGGTGGGCTTCACAGATACGCAGTATTTT. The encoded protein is CASSVEVGFTDTQYF.

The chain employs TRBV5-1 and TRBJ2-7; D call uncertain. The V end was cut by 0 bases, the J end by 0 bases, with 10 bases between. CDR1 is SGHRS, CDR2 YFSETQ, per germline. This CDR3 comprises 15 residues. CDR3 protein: CASSLDGVSSYEQYF. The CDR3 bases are TGCGCCAGCAGCTTGGACGGTGTAAGCTCCTACGAGCAGTACTTC.

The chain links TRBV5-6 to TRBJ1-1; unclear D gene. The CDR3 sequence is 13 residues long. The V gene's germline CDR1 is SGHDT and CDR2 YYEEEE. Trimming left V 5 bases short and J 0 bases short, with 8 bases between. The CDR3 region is CASRRRLNTEAFF. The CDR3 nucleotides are TGTGCCAGCAGACGCCGGTTGAACACTGAAGCTTTCTTT.

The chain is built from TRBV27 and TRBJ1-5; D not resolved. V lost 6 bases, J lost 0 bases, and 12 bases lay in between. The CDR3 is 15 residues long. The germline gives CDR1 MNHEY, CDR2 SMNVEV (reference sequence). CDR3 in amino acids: CASRSRLYSNQPQHF. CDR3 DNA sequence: TGTGCCAGCAGAAGCCGTCTGTATAGCAATCAGCCCCAGCATTTT.

DNA of the CDR3: TGTGCCTGGGCTAGCGGGGTTTTCAATGAGCAGTTCTTC. This codes for CAWASGVFNEQFF. The rearrangement uses TRBV30 and TRBJ2-1; TRBD2 matches 9 bases. With V trimmed by 5 bases and J by 6 bases, 5 bases remained unmatched. CDR1 is GTSNPN and CDR2 is SVGIG in the germline V gene (reference sequence). The CDR3 has 13 amino acids.

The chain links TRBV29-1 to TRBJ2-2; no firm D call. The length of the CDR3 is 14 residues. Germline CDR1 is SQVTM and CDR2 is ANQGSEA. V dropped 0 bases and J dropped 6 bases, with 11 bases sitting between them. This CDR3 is CSVEEPRGSGELFF. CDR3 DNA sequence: TGCAGCGTTGAAGAACCAAGAGGCTCCGGGGAGCTGTTTTTT.

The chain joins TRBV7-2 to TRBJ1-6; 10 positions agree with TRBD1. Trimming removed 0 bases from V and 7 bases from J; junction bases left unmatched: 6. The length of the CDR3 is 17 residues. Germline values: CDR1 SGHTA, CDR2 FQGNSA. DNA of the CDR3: TGTGCCAGCAGCTTAGCGCTCCCGGGACAGGGGAATTCACCCCTCCACTTT. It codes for CASSLALPGQGNSPLHF. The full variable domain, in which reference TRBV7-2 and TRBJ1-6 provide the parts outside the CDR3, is GAGVSQSPSNKVTEKGKDVELRCDPISGHTALYWYRQSLGQGLEFLIYFQGNSAPDKSGLPSDRFSAERTGGSVSTLTIQRTQQEDSAVYLCASSLALPGQGNSPLHFGNGTRLTVT.

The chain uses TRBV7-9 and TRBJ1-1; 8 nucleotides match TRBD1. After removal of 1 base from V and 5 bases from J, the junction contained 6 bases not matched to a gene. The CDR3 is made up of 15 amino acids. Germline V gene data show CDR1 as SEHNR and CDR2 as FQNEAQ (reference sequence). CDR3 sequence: CASSLDGRGHTEAFF. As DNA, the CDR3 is TGTGCCAGCAGCTTAGATGGCAGGGGGCATACTGAAGCTTTCTTT.

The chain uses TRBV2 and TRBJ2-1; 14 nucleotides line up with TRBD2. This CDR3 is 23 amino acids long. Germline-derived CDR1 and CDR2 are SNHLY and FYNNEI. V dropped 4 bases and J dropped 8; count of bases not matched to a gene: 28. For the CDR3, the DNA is TGTGCCAGCAGTGTAAGGGCAGGGGGCATGGAGACTAGCGGGGGGGCCTCCGCCGATGAGCAGTTCTTC. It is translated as CASSVRAGGMETSGGASADEQFF.

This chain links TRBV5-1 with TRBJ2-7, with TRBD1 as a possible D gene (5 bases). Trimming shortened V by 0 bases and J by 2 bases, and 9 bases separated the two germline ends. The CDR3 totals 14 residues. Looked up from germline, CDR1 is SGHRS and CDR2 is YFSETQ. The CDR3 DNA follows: TGCGCCAGCAGCTTGGATTGGGGCGCCTACGAGCAGTACTTC. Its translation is CASSLDWGAYEQYF.

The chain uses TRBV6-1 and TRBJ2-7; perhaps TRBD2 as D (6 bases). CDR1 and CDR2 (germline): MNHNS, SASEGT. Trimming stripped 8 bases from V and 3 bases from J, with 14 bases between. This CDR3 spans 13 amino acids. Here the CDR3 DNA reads TGTGCCAGCTCGTCGCGGGGTTACTACGAGCAGTACTTC. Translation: CASSSRGYYEQYF.

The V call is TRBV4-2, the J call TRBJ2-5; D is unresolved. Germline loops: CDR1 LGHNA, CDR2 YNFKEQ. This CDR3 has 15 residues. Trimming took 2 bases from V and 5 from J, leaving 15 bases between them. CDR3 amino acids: CASSQTGASTETQYF. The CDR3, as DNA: TGTGCCAGCAGCCAAACCGGAGCTTCGACGGAGACCCAGTACTTC.

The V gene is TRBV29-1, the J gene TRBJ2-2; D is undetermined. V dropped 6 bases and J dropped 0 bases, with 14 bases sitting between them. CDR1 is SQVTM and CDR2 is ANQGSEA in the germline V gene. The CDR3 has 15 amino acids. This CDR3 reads CSVTPGQSNTGELFF. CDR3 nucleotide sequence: TGCAGCGTGACCCCTGGGCAGTCGAACACCGGGGAGCTGTTTTTT.

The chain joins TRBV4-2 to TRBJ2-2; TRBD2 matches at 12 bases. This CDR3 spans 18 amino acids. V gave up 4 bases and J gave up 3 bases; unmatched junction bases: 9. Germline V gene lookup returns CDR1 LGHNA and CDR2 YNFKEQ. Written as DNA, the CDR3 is TGTGCCAGCAGCCTAACCGGACTAGCGGGGCCCTACACCGGGGAGCTGTTTTTT. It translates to CASSLTGLAGPYTGELFF.

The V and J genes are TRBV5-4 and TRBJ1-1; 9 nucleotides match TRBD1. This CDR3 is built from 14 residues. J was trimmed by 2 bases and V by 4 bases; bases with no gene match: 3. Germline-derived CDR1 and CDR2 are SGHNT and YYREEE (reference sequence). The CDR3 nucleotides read TGTGCCAGCAGCCGGACAGGGGAAAACACTGAAGCTTTCTTT. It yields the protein CASSRTGENTEAFF. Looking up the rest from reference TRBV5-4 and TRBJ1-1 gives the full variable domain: ETGVTQSPTHLIKTRGQQVTLRCSSQSGHNTVSWYQQALGQGPQFIFQYYREEENGRGNFPPRFSGLQFPNYSSELNVNALELDDSALYLCASSRTGENTEAFFGQGTRLTVV.

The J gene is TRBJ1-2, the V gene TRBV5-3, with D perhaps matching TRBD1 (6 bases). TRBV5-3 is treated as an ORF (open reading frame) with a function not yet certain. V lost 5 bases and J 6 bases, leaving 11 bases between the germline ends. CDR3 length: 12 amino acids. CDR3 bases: TGTGCCAGAAGGTTAGGGGGGGATGGCTACACCTTC. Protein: CARRLGGDGYTF.

CDR3 sequence: CASSEVARPFEQFF. CDR3 in DNA: TGTGCCAGCTCAGAGGTAGCACGGCCTTTCGAGCAGTTCTTC. The chain has TRBV18 and TRBJ2-1; D is unresolved. The CDR3 loop spans 14 amino acids. CDR1 and CDR2 from the germline V gene are KGHSH and LQKENI. Trimming cost V 5 bases and J 10 bases, with 18 bases left between them.